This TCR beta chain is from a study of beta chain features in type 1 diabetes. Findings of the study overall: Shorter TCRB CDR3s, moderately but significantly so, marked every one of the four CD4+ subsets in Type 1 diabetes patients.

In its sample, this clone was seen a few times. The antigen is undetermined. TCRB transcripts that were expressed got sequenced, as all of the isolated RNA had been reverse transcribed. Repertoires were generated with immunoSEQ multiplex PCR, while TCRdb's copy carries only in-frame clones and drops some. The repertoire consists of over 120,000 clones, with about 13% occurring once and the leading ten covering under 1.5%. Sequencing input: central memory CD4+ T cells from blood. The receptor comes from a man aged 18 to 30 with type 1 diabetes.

As DNA, the CDR3 is TGTGCCAGCAGCCCCCGGCAGGGGGCTGAGCAGTTCTTC. Translating it yields CASSPRQGAEQFF. This sequence joins TRBV7-6 and TRBJ2-1; 8 bases match TRBD1. V lost 5 bases and J lost 9; bases outside the gene matches: 6. The length of the CDR3 is 13 residues. Germline CDR1 SGHVS, CDR2 FNYEAQ.